This TCR beta chain was sequenced during a study of cytomegalovirus exposure and HLA in healthy donors. Germline values: CDR1 SGHRS, CDR2 YFSETQ. CDR3 length equals 20 residues. Trimming removed 4 bases from V and 0 bases from J; junction bases left unmatched: 15. Researchers ran the PCR with 60 Vbeta and 13 Jbeta primers. Assay: immunoSEQ multiplex PCR; the TCRdb copy retains only in-frame clones and omits some. The top ten hold roughly 4.3% of the sample, which has roughly 150,000 clones, around 80% seen once. The rearrangement links TRBV5-1 to TRBJ2-1; 11 bases align to TRBD2. This TCR was recovered from a woman aged 40 to 49 in good health and CMV-seropositive. Sequencing was performed on PBMCs. The CDR3 DNA reads TGCGCCAGCAGCCCACGCCTTAGCGGGGGGGCTGGGAGCTCCTACAATGAGCAGTTCTTC. This codes for CASSPRLSGGAGSSYNEQFF.